There are a few counts of the clone carrying this T cell receptor (beta chain). The antigen is not known. TCRdb recomputed calls from the 5' RACE reads with MiXCR, one row per CDR3 protein. The sample consists of around 500,000 distinct CDR3 sequences, about 20% of them appearing once. This record belongs to a study of T-cell memory formation after mild COVID-19. The study's findings and limits: Contracting CD4+ clones were located mainly in CM and EM, and CD8+ clones in EMRA.

The CDR3 has 14 residues. The V gene lost 5 bases and the J gene lost 4 bases, with 17 bases spanning the gap. The germline V gene encodes CDR1 DFQATT and CDR2 SNEGSKA (reference sequence). The rearrangement links TRBV20-1 to TRBJ1-1; the D gene is possibly TRBD1 (6 bases). This sequence was found in an adult woman who had mild COVID-19 (a few samples of this study predate the infection). Cell type and time point are not known. The sequencing sample was made of PBMCs or a T cell subset sorted from them (not recorded which). The CDR3, as DNA: TGCAGTGCTGGAGTATCCAGGGGAGGCACTGAAGCTTTCTTT. Translation gives CSAGVSRGGTEAFF.